Each of the 20 T cell receptor beta chains below was sequenced from the same sample in a study of cytomegalovirus exposure and HLA in healthy donors. The PCR was carried out with 60 Vbeta primers and 13 Jbeta primers. Using immunoSEQ multiplex PCR, the repertoire was profiled, and TCRdb retains in-frame clones only, with some absent. Of about 190,000 clones in the sample, around four fifths were seen once. The specimen was PBMCs. The receptors here all came from a woman aged 50 to 60 in good health and CMV-seropositive.

J is TRBJ2-3 and V is TRBV28; TRBD1 is a possible D gene (6 bases). Trimming cost V 3 bases and J 12 bases, with 13 bases left between them. Germline V gene lookup returns CDR1 MDHEN and CDR2 SYDVKM. CDR3 length equals 12 residues. DNA of the CDR3: TGTGCCAGCAGTTTCATTGACAGGCCCCAGTATTTT. This encodes CASSFIDRPQYF.

For the CDR3, the DNA is TGTGCCAGCAGTTTTTCTCCGGAGGGCTATGGCTACACCTTC. It encodes CASSFSPEGYGYTF. The chain employs TRBV27 and TRBJ1-2; D is unclear. CDR1 MNHEY and CDR2 SMNVEV come from the germline V gene (reference sequence). The CDR3 runs 14 residues. The V gene lost 3 bases and the J gene lost 4 bases, with 12 bases spanning the gap.

V and J are TRBV5-4 and TRBJ2-1, with a weak D call TRBD1 (6 bases). The CDR3 covers 14 residues. CDR1 and CDR2 from the germline V gene are SGHNT and YYREEE (reference sequence). Trimming cost V 5 bases and J 0 bases, with 9 bases left between them. CDR3 protein: CASSQGSSYNEQFF. The CDR3 nucleotides read TGTGCCAGCAGTCAGGGGAGCTCCTACAATGAGCAGTTCTTC. Together with reference TRBV5-4 and TRBJ2-1, the CDR3 gives the full variable domain: ETGVTQSPTHLIKTRGQQVTLRCSSQSGHNTVSWYQQALGQGPQFIFQYYREEENGRGNFPPRFSGLQFPNYSSELNVNALELDDSALYLCASSQGSSYNEQFFGPGTRLTVL.

The V call is TRBV5-1, the J call TRBJ2-4; a possible D gene is TRBD2 (5 bases). The germline V and J ends were trimmed by 0 bases and 8 bases, with 12 bases remaining between them. CDR1 is SGHRS and CDR2 is YFSETQ in the germline V gene. The length of the CDR3 is 14 residues. CDR3: CASSLGGKEDIQYF. The CDR3 DNA reads TGCGCCAGCAGCTTGGGAGGAAAGGAGGACATTCAGTACTTC.

V and J are TRBV2 and TRBJ2-2; D perhaps matches TRBD1 (6 bases). This CDR3 has 13 residues. CDR1 and CDR2 from the germline V gene are SNHLY and FYNNEI. V shed 6 bases and J shed 7 bases, with 12 bases lying between them. This chain's CDR3 is CASRALGGGELFF. CDR3 DNA sequence: TGTGCCAGCAGAGCCCTAGGGGGCGGGGAGCTGTTTTTT.

This clone was recorded a few times. The J gene is TRBJ2-1, the V gene TRBV19; TRBD1 aligns across 7 bases. V shed 5 bases and J 7 bases; nucleotides not matched to a gene: 2. CDR1 is LNHDA, CDR2 SQIVND, per germline (reference sequence). This CDR3 has 12 residues. CDR3: CASSDRVNEQFF. For the CDR3, the DNA is TGTGCCAGTAGTGACAGGGTAAATGAGCAGTTCTTC.

This clone was detected only once. V usage is TRBV5-6 and J usage is TRBJ2-7; 7 bases line up with TRBD1. V was clipped by 1 base and J by 6 bases; unmatched bases: 1. Germline CDR1 SGHDT, CDR2 YYEEEE. The CDR3 runs to 12 residues. The DNA for the CDR3 is TGTGCCAGCAGCTTGACAGGGGCCGAGCAGTACTTC. Its protein product is CASSLTGAEQYF.

CDR3 protein: CASSYYRGGAFF. The CDR3 coding sequence is TGTGCCAGCAGTTACTACAGGGGAGGAGCTTTCTTT. This chain joins TRBV6-6 and TRBJ1-1; 7 nucleotides line up with TRBD1. J lost 10 bases, V lost 1 base, and 3 bases had no gene match. CDR3 length: 12 amino acids. Looked up from germline, CDR1 is MNHNY and CDR2 is SVGAGI (reference sequence).

This clone was counted only a few times. The rearrangement links TRBV2 to TRBJ1-3; no reliable D call. Germline V gene sequence: CDR1 SNHLY, CDR2 FYNNEI. The CDR3 extends over 12 amino acids. V was trimmed by 6 bases and J by 0 bases, leaving 3 bases between them. The CDR3 protein is CASSGSGNTIYF. CDR3 in DNA: TGTGCCAGCAGCGGCTCTGGAAACACCATATATTTT.

The chain is built from TRBV5-1 and TRBJ2-5, with a weak D call TRBD1 (5 bases). Looked up from germline, CDR1 is SGHRS and CDR2 is YFSETQ. The CDR3 spans 15 residues. Trimming pared 0 bases from V and 1 base from J, leaving 10 bases between. CDR3 bases: TGCGCCAGCAGCTTGGTATTCCAGGGCCAAGAGACCCAGTACTTC. Amino acids: CASSLVFQGQETQYF.

This chain connects TRBV9 to TRBJ1-1; 8 positions agree with TRBD1. This CDR3 comprises 18 residues. Germline V gene data show CDR1 as SGDLS and CDR2 as YYNGEE. The V gene end was trimmed by 0 bases and the J gene end by 2 bases; junction bases not matched to a gene: 12. CDR3 amino acids: CASSVGGGTGILNTEAFF. The CDR3 DNA reads TGTGCCAGCAGCGTAGGGGGGGGGACAGGTATCCTAAACACTGAAGCTTTCTTT. Variable domain in full (rest from reference TRBV9 and TRBJ1-1): DSGVTQTPKHLITATGQRVTLRCSPRSGDLSVYWYQQSLDQGLQFLIQYYNGEERAKGNILERFSAQQFPDLHSELNLSSLELGDSALYFCASSVGGGTGILNTEAFFGQGTRLTVV.

The rearrangement uses TRBV7-2 and TRBJ1-5, with D possibly matching TRBD1 (5 bases). Per the germline V gene, CDR1 is SGHTA and CDR2 is FQGNSA. Trimming took off 1 base at V and 6 bases at J, with 16 bases between the two ends. This CDR3 is 16 amino acids long. The CDR3 DNA reads TGTGCCAGCAGCTTAGAGACCGGGGGTGAGGGTCAGCCCCAGCATTTT. It translates to CASSLETGGEGQPQHF. Supplemented by reference TRBV7-2 and TRBJ1-5, the full variable domain reads GAGVSQSPSNKVTEKGKDVELRCDPISGHTALYWYRQSLGQGLEFLIYFQGNSAPDKSGLPSDRFSAERTGGSVSTLTIQRTQQEDSAVYLCASSLETGGEGQPQHFGDGTRLSIL.

The rearrangement uses TRBV7-9 and TRBJ2-1; 11 positions agree with TRBD2. The junction had 20 bases not matched to a gene; V was cut back by 4 bases and J by 12 bases. The CDR3 runs to 18 residues. Germline V gives CDR1 SEHNR, CDR2 FQNEAQ (reference sequence). The chain's CDR3 is CASSSSPPTSGASPGQFF. The DNA for the CDR3 is TGTGCCAGCAGCTCAAGTCCCCCGACTAGCGGGGCCTCTCCGGGGCAGTTCTTC.

The CDR3 DNA reads as TGTGCCAGTAGTATGGAGCTCGTCAGGGCGGAGAGCACCGGGGAGCTGTTTTTT. Its translation: CASSMELVRAESTGELFF. V gene TRBV19 combines with J gene TRBJ2-2; tentative D call: TRBD1 (5 bases). The CDR3 extends over 18 amino acids. Deletions cut 3 bases from V and 4 bases from J, with 21 bases between. Germline V gene lookup returns CDR1 LNHDA and CDR2 SQIVND (reference sequence).

The chain joins TRBV15 to TRBJ2-1; 10 bases map to TRBD2. Per germline, CDR1 LNHNV and CDR2 YYDKDF (reference sequence). V gave up 7 bases and J gave up 9 bases; unmatched junction bases: 12. This CDR3 contains 15 residues. This chain's CDR3 is CATTRSGGAAVEQFF. The CDR3 DNA follows: TGTGCCACCACCCGAAGCGGGGGGGCCGCGGTTGAGCAGTTCTTC. Using reference TRBV15 and TRBJ2-1 for the parts outside the CDR3, the full variable domain is DAMVIQNPRYQVTQFGKPVTLSCSQTLNHNVMYWYQQKSSQAPKLLFHYYDKDFNNEADTPDNFQSRRPNTSFCFLDIRSPGLGDTAMYLCATTRSGGAAVEQFFGPGTRLTVL.

This clone is a singleton in its sample. V usage is TRBV10-2 and J usage is TRBJ1-5; 7 bases align to TRBD1. This CDR3 contains 15 residues. The V gene's germline CDR1 is WSHSY and CDR2 SAAADI. The V gene end was trimmed by 4 bases and the J gene end by 3 bases; junction bases not matched to a gene: 6. The CDR3 is CASSVTGDNNQPQHF. DNA of the CDR3: TGCGCCAGCAGTGTAACAGGGGATAACAATCAGCCCCAGCATTTT.

This clone occurred a few times. The CDR3 bases are TGTGCCAGCAGTTCAACAGGGGGGTATGGCTACACCTTC. Its protein is CASSSTGGYGYTF. This chain uses TRBV5-6 with TRBJ1-2, with TRBD1 matching 8 bases. J gave up 5 bases and V 5 bases, and 5 bases lay outside the gene matches. CDR1 and CDR2 from the germline V gene are SGHDT and YYEEEE. This CDR3 contains 13 residues.

The genes are TRBV9 and TRBJ2-7; tentatively, D is TRBD2 (7 bases). This CDR3 has 16 amino acids. V lost 4 bases and J 2 bases, leaving 19 bases between the germline ends. CDR1 is SGDLS, CDR2 YYNGEE, per germline. CDR3 residues: CASSLGGGLSPYEQYF. In nucleotides, the CDR3 is TGTGCCAGCAGCCTAGGGGGGGGTTTGAGCCCCTACGAGCAGTACTTC.

The CDR3 reads CASSSARRGNTEAFF. The CDR3 DNA reads as TGTGCCAGCAGCTCGGCACGGCGGGGAAACACTGAAGCTTTCTTT. The chain links TRBV7-2 to TRBJ1-1; the D is unclear. There are 15 residues in the CDR3. Germline-derived CDR1 and CDR2 are SGHTA and FQGNSA. V was pared by 4 bases and J by 2 bases, with 14 bases between.

This sequence joins TRBV5-1 and TRBJ1-1; 7 nucleotides line up with TRBD1. The germline gives CDR1 SGHRS, CDR2 YFSETQ. Unmatched junction bases numbered 6, after V lost 4 bases and J lost 3 bases. This CDR3 region has 14 residues. As DNA, the CDR3 is TGCGCCAGCAGCCCCGGACAGGTGGACACTGAAGCTTTCTTT. Its translation: CASSPGQVDTEAFF.